This is a list of T cell receptor beta chains from one sample in a study of blood T cells in healthy people across ages. TCRdb passed the 5' RACE reads through MiXCR, listing each CDR3 protein once. The sample yields 1.5 million to 2 million distinct CDR3 sequences, roughly a third seen once. The sequenced sample consisted of blood. The source is a woman aged 25 to 39 in good health. Each CDR3 is given with its conserved first and last residue. A clone size is listed for some rows: how often the clone was seen (once, few, many), or a class if it is expanded.

v_gene,abundance,j_gene,CDR3aa
TRBV20-1,NA,TRBJ1-6,CSAKSGAVNSPLHF
TRBV3-1,NA,TRBJ2-3,CASSQESPGLPSDTQYF
TRBV7-3,many,TRBJ2-6,CASRGGANVLTF
TRBV6-5,NA,TRBJ2-1,CASSFVGGAYNEQFF
TRBV5-1,many,TRBJ2-5,CASSTGTPGGETQYF
TRBV24-1,few,TRBJ2-7,CATSDSRTGGTYEQYF
TRBV3-1,NA,TRBJ2-7,CASSPRAGGNEQYF
TRBV9,NA,TRBJ2-1,CASSVDPTSGSINEQFF
TRBV27,few,TRBJ2-7,CAVGPGLSYEQYF
TRBV7-9,NA,TRBJ2-3,CASSPTRGTDTQYF
TRBV4-1,few,TRBJ2-5,CASSQGVFREEEETQYF
TRBV24-1,few,TRBJ2-3,CATSPVVTDTQYF
TRBV12-3/TRBV12-4,NA,TRBJ2-3,CASTPQLASTDTQYF
TRBV20-1,NA,TRBJ2-7,CSDDLGGSVSGPIPSYEQYF
TRBV6-1,NA,TRBJ1-2,CASSVKVQGTGYTF
TRBV9,few,TRBJ2-7,CASSLGGRGGEQYF
TRBV28,few,TRBJ2-5,CASSLFHEETQYF
TRBV10-3,few,TRBJ1-1,CAINSMNTEAFF
TRBV4-1,few,TRBJ2-7,CASSQDWDRGLSEQYF
TRBV6-5,many,TRBJ2-3,CASSQTLLGATQYF
TRBV4-1,NA,TRBJ2-5,CASSQERPNQETQYF
TRBV5-5,many,TRBJ2-3,CASSTLLTDTQYF
TRBV29-1,NA,TRBJ1-5,CSVEFMDSQNQPQHF
TRBV29-1,many,TRBJ2-3,CSVDGSWELGTDTQYF
TRBV6-1,NA,TRBJ1-1,CASSESGGITEAFF
TRBV25-1,NA,TRBJ2-7,CASSGSRAEKDSYEQYF
TRBV3-1,NA,TRBJ1-2,CASSQGIWGYTF
TRBV7-6,NA,TRBJ2-5,CAGSLVGRETQYF
TRBV5-6,NA,TRBJ2-7,CASSQPLVGDEQYF